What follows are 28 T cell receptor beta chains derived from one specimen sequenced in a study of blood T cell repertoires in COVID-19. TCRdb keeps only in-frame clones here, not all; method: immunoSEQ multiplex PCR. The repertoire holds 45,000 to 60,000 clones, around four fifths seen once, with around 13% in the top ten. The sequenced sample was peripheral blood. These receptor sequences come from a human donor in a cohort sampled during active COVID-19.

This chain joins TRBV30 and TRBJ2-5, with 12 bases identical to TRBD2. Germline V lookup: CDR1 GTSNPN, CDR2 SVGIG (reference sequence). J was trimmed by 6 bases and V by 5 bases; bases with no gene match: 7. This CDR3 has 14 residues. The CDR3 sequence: CAWGQTSGGKTQYF. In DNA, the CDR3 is TGTGCCTGGGGTCAGACTAGCGGGGGAAAGACCCAGTACTTC.

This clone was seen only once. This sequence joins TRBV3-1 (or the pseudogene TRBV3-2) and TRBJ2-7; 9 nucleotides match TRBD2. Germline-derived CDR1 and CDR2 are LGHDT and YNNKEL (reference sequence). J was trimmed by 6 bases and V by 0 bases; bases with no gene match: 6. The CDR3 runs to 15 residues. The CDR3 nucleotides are TGTGCCAGCAGCCAAGATTGGCGGGGGGGCTCCGAGCAGTACTTC. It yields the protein CASSQDWRGGSEQYF.

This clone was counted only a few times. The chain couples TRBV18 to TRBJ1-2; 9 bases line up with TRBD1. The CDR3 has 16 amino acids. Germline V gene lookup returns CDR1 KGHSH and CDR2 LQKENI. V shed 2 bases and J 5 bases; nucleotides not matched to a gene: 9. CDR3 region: CASSPGGKTGGYGYTF. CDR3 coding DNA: TGTGCCAGCTCACCAGGGGGAAAGACAGGGGGATATGGCTACACCTTC.

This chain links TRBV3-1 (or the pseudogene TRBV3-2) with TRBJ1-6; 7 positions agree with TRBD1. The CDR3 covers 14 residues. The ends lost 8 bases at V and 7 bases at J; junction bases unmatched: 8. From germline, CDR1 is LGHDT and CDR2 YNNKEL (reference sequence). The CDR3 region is CASGSGTANSPLHF. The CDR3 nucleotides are TGTGCCAGCGGATCCGGGACAGCCAATTCACCCCTCCACTTT.

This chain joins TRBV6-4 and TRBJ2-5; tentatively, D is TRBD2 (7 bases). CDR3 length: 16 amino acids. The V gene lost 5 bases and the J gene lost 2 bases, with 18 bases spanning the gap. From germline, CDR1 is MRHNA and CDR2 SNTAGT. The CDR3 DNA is TGTGCCAGCAGTTTAGAGGGGGGGAATTCACAAGAGACCCAGTACTTC. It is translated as CASSLEGGNSQETQYF.

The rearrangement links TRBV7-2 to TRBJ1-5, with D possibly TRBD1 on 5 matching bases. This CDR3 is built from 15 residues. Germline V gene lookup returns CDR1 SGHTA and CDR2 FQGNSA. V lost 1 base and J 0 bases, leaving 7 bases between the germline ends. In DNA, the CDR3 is TGTGCCAGCAGCTTAGGGGGGGTTAGCAATCAGCCCCAGCATTTT. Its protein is CASSLGGVSNQPQHF.

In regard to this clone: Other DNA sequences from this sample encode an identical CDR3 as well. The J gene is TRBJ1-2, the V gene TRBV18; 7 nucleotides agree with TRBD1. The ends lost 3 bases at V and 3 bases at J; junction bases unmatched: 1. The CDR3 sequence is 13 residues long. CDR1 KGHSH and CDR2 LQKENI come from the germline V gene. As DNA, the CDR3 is TGTGCCAGCTCACCCGGGACAGACTATGGCTACACCTTC. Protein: CASSPGTDYGYTF.

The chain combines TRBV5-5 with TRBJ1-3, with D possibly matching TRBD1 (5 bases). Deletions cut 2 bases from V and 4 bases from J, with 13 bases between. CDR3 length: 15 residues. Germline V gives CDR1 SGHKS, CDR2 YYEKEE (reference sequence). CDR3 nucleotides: TGTGCCAGCAGCTTACGGGGGGTAGCCGGAAACACCATATATTTT. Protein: CASSLRGVAGNTIYF.

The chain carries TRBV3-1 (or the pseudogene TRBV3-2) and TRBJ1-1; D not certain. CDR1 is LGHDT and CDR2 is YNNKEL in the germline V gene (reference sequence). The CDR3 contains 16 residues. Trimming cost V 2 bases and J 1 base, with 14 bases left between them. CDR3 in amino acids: CASSQPGPTTNTEAFF. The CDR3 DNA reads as TGTGCCAGCAGCCAACCTGGGCCGACTACGAACACTGAAGCTTTCTTT.

The CDR3 spells CASSSLRTYEAFF. The CDR3 DNA is TGTGCCAGCAGTTCCCTCCGAACCTATGAAGCTTTCTTT. The genes are TRBV28 and TRBJ1-1; the D is unclear. The germline gives CDR1 MDHEN, CDR2 SYDVKM. V dropped 4 bases and J dropped 7 bases, with 13 bases sitting between them. The CDR3 contains 13 residues.

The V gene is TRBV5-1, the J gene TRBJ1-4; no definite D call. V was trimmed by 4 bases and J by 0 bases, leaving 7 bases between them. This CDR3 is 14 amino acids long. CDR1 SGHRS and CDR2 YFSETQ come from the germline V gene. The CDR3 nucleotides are TGCGCCAGCAGCCCCCAGACAACTAATGAAAAACTGTTTTTT. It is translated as CASSPQTTNEKLFF.

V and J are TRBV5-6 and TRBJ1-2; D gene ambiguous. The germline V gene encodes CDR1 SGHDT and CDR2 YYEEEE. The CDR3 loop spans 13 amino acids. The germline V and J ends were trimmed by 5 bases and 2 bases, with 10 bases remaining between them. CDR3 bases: TGTGCCAGCAGATCTTTCTCCAACTATGGCTACACCTTC. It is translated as CASRSFSNYGYTF.

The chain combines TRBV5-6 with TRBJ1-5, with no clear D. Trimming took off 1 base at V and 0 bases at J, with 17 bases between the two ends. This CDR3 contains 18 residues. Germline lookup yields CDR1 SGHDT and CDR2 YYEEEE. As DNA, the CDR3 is TGTGCCAGCAGCTTGTTCGGACGGGAAGATTATAGCAATCAGCCCCAGCATTTT. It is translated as CASSLFGREDYSNQPQHF.

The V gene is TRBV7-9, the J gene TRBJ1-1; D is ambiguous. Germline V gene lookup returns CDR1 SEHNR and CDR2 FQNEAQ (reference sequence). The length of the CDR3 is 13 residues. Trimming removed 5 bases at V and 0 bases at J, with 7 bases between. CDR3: CASSAHMNTEAFF. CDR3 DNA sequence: TGTGCCAGCAGCGCACACATGAACACTGAAGCTTTCTTT.

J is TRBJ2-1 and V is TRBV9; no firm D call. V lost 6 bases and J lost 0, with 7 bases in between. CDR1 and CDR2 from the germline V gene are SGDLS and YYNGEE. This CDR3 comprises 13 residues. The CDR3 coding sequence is TGTGCCAGCAACGCGAACTCCTACAATGAGCAGTTCTTC. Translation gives CASNANSYNEQFF.

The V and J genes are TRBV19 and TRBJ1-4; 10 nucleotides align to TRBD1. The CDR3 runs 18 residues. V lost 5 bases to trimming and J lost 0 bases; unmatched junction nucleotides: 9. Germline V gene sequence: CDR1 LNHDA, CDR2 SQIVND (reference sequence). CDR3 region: CASSLDRGFLSTNEKLFF. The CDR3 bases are TGTGCCAGTAGTTTGGACAGGGGGTTTCTGTCAACTAATGAAAAACTGTTTTTT.

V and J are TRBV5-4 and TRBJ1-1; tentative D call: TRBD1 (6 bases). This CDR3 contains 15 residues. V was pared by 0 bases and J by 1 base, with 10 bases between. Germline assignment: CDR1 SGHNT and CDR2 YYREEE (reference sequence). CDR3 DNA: TGTGCCAGCAGCTTGGGATCGACAGGGAACACTGAAGCTTTCTTT. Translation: CASSLGSTGNTEAFF.

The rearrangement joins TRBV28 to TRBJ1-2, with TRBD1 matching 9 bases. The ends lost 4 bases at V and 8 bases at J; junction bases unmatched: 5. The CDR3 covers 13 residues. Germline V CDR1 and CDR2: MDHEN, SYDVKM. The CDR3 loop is CASSSGQGRGYTF. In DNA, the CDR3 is TGTGCCAGCAGTTCGGGACAGGGAAGGGGCTACACCTTC.

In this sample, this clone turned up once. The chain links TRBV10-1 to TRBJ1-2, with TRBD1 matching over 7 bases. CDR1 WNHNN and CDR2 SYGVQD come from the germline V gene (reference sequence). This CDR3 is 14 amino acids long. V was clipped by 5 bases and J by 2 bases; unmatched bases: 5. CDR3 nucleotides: TGCGCCAGCAGTAGGGACAGTTCGAACTATGGCTACACCTTC. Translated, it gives CASSRDSSNYGYTF.

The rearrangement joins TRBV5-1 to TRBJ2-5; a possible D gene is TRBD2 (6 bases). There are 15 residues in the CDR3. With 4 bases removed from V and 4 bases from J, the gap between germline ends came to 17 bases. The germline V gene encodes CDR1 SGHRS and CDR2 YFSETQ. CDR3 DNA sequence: TGCGCCAGCAGCGAGGGCGGACTACCCTTAGAGACCCAGTACTTC. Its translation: CASSEGGLPLETQYF.

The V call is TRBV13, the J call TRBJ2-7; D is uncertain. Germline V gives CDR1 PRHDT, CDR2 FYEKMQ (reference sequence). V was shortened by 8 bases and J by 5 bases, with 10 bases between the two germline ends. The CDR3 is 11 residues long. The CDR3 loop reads CASAVRHEQYF. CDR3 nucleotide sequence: TGTGCCAGCGCGGTTAGGCACGAGCAGTACTTC.

The CDR3 protein is CASSLYLGLAMIYEQYF. In DNA form, the CDR3 reads TGTGCCAGTAGCCTATATCTTGGATTAGCAATGATCTACGAGCAGTACTTC. The V and J genes are TRBV19 and TRBJ2-7; the D is unclear. This CDR3 is 17 amino acids long. Looked up from germline, CDR1 is LNHDA and CDR2 is SQIVND (reference sequence). V shed 6 bases and J shed 3 bases, with 24 bases lying between them.

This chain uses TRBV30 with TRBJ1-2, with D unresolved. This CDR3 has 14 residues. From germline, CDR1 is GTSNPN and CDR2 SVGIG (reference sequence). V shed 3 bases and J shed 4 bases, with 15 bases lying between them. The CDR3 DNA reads TGTGCCTGGAGCCTACCCCGCCGCACCTATGGCTACACCTTC. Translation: CAWSLPRRTYGYTF.

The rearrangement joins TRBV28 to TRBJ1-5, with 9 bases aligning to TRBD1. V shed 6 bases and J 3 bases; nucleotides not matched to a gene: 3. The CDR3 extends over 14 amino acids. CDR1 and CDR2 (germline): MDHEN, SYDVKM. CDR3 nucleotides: TGTGCCAGCAGCGGGACAGGGAACAATCAGCCCCAGCATTTT. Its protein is CASSGTGNNQPQHF.

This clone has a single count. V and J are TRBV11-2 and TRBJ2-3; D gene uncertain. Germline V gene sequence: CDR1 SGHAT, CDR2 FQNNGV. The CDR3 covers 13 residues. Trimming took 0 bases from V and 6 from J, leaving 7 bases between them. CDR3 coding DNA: TGTGCCAGCAGCTTAGAGAGGTCCGATACGCAGTATTTT. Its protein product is CASSLERSDTQYF.

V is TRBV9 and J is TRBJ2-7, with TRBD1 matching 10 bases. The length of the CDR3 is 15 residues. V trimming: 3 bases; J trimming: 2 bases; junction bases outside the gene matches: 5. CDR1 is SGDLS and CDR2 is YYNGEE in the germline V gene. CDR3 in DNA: TGTGCCAGCAGCGGGGGGACAGGGGATCCCTACGAGCAGTACTTC. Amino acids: CASSGGTGDPYEQYF.

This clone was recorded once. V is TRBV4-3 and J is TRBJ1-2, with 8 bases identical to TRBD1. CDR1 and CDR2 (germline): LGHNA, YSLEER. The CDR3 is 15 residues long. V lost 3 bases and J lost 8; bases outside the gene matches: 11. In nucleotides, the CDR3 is TGCGCCAGCAGCCAGGAATTAGGACAGGGAGAAGGCTACACCTTC. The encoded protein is CASSQELGQGEGYTF.

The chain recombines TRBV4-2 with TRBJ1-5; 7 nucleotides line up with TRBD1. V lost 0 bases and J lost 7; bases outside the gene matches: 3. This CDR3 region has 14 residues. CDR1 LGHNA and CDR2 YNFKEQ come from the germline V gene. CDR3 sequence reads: CASSQDPTGQPQHF. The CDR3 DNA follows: TGTGCCAGCAGCCAAGACCCGACAGGGCAGCCCCAGCATTTT.